The next 8 T cell receptor beta chains were all read from a single sample in a study of shared clonotypes between healthy human individuals. The table came from immunoSEQ multiplex PCR; TCRdb's copy has only in-frame clones and leaves some out. The table includes some 580,000 clones, 98% detected once. Naivety among CD8 cells was defined by CD45RO negativity and positive CCR7 selection, thereby excluding terminally differentiated effector memory CD45RA+ cells. The sample comprised naive CD8+ T cells sorted from blood. These receptors came from a man aged 25 to 40 in good health.

The chain recombines TRBV6-5 with TRBJ2-7, with 8 positions matching TRBD2. The V gene's germline CDR1 is MNHEY and CDR2 SVGAGI. The CDR3 contains 14 residues. J lost 2 bases, V lost 2 bases, and 2 bases had no gene match. The CDR3 reads CASSYGTRTYEQYF. As DNA, the CDR3 is TGTGCCAGCAGTTACGGGACTAGAACCTACGAGCAGTACTTC.

The rearrangement uses TRBV9 and TRBJ1-1, with 7 positions matching TRBD1. Germline V lookup: CDR1 SGDLS, CDR2 YYNGEE. The CDR3 covers 15 residues. Germline trimming cut 2 bases from V and 4 bases from J; bases unmatched to any gene: 8. The CDR3 bases are TGTGCCAGCAGCGTCTTTGAGGGGGCCGCCACTGAAGCTTTCTTT. This translates into CASSVFEGAATEAFF.

This chain connects TRBV7-9 to TRBJ2-1, with TRBD2 matching 9 bases. The CDR3 covers 17 residues. V was pared by 4 bases and J by 3 bases, with 10 bases of the junction left unmatched. Germline V gene data show CDR1 as SEHNR and CDR2 as FQNEAQ (reference sequence). In DNA, the CDR3 is TGTGCCAGCAGCTCGGGGGTAGCGGGAGTATTCTACAATGAGCAGTTCTTC. The encoded protein is CASSSGVAGVFYNEQFF.

The CDR3 spells CSVLAETSGKEQYF. The CDR3, as DNA: TGCAGCGTTCTCGCCGAGACTAGCGGGAAAGAGCAGTACTTC. V gene TRBV29-1 combines with J gene TRBJ2-7; 11 nucleotides line up with TRBD2. The CDR3 spans 14 residues. The junction had 10 bases not matched to a gene; V was cut back by 5 bases and J by 7 bases. Germline V CDR1 and CDR2: SQVTM, ANQGSEA.

The J gene is TRBJ2-7, the V gene TRBV2; D is uncertain. V shed 9 bases and J shed 1 base, with 13 bases lying between them. The CDR3 runs to 13 residues. Per germline, CDR1 SNHLY and CDR2 FYNNEI. CDR3 DNA: TGTGCCAGTTTGGACCTCGCTTCCTACGAGCAGTACTTC. Protein: CASLDLASYEQYF. The whole variable domain, filled in from reference TRBV2 and TRBJ2-7, reads EPEVTQTPSHQVTQMGQEVILRCVPISNHLYFYWYRQILGQKVEFLVSFYNNEISEKSEIFDDQFSVERPDGSNFTLKIRSTKLEDSAMYFCASLDLASYEQYFGPGTRLTVT.

V usage is TRBV19 and J usage is TRBJ1-2; unclear D gene. The CDR3 is 14 residues long. The V and J ends lost 7 bases and 2 bases respectively, with 14 bases between them. The germline CDR1 and CDR2 sequences are LNHDA and SQIVND (reference sequence). Here the CDR3 reads CASKPDLSNYGYTF. In DNA, the CDR3 is TGTGCCAGTAAACCGGACCTCAGCAACTATGGCTACACCTTC.

V is TRBV7-9 and J is TRBJ2-3, with 8 bases lining up with TRBD2. The CDR3 loop spans 17 amino acids. The junction had 13 bases not matched to a gene; V was cut back by 5 bases and J by 3 bases. Germline assignment: CDR1 SEHNR and CDR2 FQNEAQ (reference sequence). CDR3: CASSPPIAGSQTDTQYF. As DNA, the CDR3 is TGTGCCAGCAGCCCCCCTATAGCGGGATCGCAGACAGATACGCAGTATTTT.

The genes are TRBV2 and TRBJ1-5, with D maybe TRBD1 (6 bases). Germline CDR1 reads SNHLY; CDR2 reads FYNNEI. The germline V and J ends were trimmed by 7 bases and 0 bases, with 13 bases remaining between them. The CDR3 is made up of 15 amino acids. CDR3 nucleotide sequence: TGTGCCAGCAACCAGGACAGCGATAGCAATCAGCCCCAGCATTTT. Protein sequence: CASNQDSDSNQPQHF.